Here is one TCR beta chain with its context. Its antigen is unknown. Qualities for individual bases were not recorded, and no much larger clone is one base off. TCRbeta CDR3 regions were amplified from genomic DNA using the immunoSEQ Assay, a bias-controlled multiplex PCR. Per the source publication's procedure: The number of nucleated cells in each sample was estimated from the amplification of reference gene primers within the assay. To quantify the absolute abundance of each unique TCRbeta CDR3 rearrangement, sequence reads were collapsed and filtered. For each sample, productive Simpson clonality was calculated by taking the square root of Simpson's diversity index across productive rearrangements. TCRdb took over this immuneACCESS table, retaining in-frame rearrangements with V and J assigned. Such tables are incomplete; in checked studies, under half of the missing clones stem from an unresolved V gene, and the remainder is unexplained. The D gene and trimming were derived from the DNA, and the V and J assignments and clone size from that table. Present in this sample are around 130,000 clones, around nine tenths of which were seen just once. In total, the top ten clones hold less than 20% of the sample.

This specimen belongs to a study of blood T cell repertoires in COVID-19 (dated by TCRdb to the early 2020s). At the level of the whole study: The collaborator samples originated in the United States, Italy and Spain and spanned the acute and convalescent phases of COVID-19. The material from the prospective study consisted of cDNA or gDNA derived from T cells, B-cell-depleted T cells, or PBMCs. The dataset comprised deeply sampled blood TCRbeta repertoires from subjects exposed to, actively infected with, or recovered from COVID-19. The repertoires were released in a freely available public database intended as a resource for research on the immune response to SARS-CoV-2. Samples were obtained from the ongoing ImmuneRACE study (first 160 participants) and from 1,254 subjects provided by 6 global collaborators. A de-identified subject ID, COVID-19 status, age in years and sex were almost always included in the sample metadata. Where available, HLA class I and class II types were obtained from metadata supplied by the sample provider rather than from assay-based typing.

The collaborating institutions used their own protocols to collect whole blood in K2EDTA tubes. For TCRbeta analysis, collaborators shipped samples in one of three forms: frozen whole blood, isolated PBMCs, or DNA extracted from either of those sample types. The CDR3 holds 15 amino acids from the cysteine to the phenylalanine. Only the CDR3 region is kept as DNA, spanning 45 bases read in frame from base 1. V and J lose 3 bases and 4 bases, and a span of 17 bases separates them. From a lookup of the germline V gene (reference sequence), CDR1 and CDR2 are SGHNT and YYREEE. The full study reports these points: Clinical and demographic metadata were provided uncurated, with the amount varying by source and participant.

This receptor was taken from a man aged 45-65 years with active or convalescent COVID-19. In this chain, TRBV5-4 is recombined with TRBJ2-7; the D gene is perhaps TRBD2, on 6 matching bases. Sequencing was performed on peripheral blood. The CDR3 region reads CASSSWDSVGYEQYF. The sequenced DNA is TGTGCCAGCAGCTCTTGGGACTCGGTTGGGTACGAGCAGTACTTC.